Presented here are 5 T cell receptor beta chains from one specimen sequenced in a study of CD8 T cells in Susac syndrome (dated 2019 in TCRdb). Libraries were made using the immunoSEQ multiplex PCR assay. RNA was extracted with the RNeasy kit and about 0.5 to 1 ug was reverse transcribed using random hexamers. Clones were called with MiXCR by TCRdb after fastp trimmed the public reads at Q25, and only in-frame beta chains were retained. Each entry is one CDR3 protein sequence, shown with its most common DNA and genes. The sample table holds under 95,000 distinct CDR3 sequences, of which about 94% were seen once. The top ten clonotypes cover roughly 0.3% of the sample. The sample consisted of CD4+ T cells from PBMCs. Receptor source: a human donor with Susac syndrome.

CDR3 residues: CASREGVGNQPQHF. CDR3 DNA: TGTGCCAGTCGGGAGGGGGTCGGCAATCAGCCCCAGCATTTT. The chain uses TRBV6-2 or TRBV6-3 and TRBJ1-5; possibly TRBD1 for D (6 bases). V dropped 9 bases and J dropped 2 bases, with 14 bases sitting between them. Per the germline V gene, CDR1 is MNHEY and CDR2 is SVGEGT. The CDR3 runs to 14 residues.

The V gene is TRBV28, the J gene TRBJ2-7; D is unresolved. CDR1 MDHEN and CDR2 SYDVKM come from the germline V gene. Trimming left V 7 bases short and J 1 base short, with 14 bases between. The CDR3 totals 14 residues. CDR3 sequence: CASTLRTYSYEQYF. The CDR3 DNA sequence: TGTGCCAGCACCTTGAGGACGTATTCCTACGAGCAGTACTTC.

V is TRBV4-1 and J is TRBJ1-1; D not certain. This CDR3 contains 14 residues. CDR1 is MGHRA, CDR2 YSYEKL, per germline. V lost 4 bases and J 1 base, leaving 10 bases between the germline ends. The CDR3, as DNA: TGCGCCAGCAGCCCGAGGAGGGCGAACACTGAAGCTTTCTTT. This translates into CASSPRRANTEAFF.

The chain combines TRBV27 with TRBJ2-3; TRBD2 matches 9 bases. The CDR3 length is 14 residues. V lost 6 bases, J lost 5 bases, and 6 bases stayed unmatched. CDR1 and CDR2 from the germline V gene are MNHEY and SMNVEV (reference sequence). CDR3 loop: CASSTYSGGDTQYF. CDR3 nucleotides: TGTGCCAGCAGCACCTATAGCGGGGGAGATACGCAGTATTTT.

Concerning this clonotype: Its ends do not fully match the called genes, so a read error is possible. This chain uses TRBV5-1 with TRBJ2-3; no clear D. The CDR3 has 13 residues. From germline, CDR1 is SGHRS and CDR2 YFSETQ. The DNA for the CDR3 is TGCGCCAGCAGTTTGGAGCCGACAGATACGCAGTATTTT. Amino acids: CASSLEPTDTQYF.